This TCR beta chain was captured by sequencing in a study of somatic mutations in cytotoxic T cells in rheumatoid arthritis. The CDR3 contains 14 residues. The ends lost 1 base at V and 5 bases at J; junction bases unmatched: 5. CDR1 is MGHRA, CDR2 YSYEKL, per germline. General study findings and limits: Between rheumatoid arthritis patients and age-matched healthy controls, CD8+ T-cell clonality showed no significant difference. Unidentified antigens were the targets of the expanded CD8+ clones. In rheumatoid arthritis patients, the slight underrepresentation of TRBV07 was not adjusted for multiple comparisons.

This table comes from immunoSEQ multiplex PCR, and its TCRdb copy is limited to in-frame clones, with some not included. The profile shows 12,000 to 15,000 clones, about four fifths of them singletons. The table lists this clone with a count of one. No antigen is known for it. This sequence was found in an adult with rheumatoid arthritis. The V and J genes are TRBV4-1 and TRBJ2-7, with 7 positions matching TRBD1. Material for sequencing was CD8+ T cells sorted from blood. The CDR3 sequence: CASSQVGRGNEQYF. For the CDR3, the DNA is TGCGCCAGCAGCCAAGTGGGCAGGGGGAACGAGCAGTACTTC.